The sample holds a few counts of the clone carrying this TCR beta chain. Its cognate antigen is unknown. Per germline, CDR1 DFQATT and CDR2 SNEGSKA (reference sequence). The CDR3 runs to 15 residues. The V and J ends lost 4 bases and 6 bases respectively, with 20 bases between them. These data are taken from a study of blood T cells in healthy people across ages. Study results and caveats: More naive CD4+ cells and higher diversity were found in long-lived than in aged donors.

Each sample gave at least 6.5 million isolated PBMCs. The use of a sample-barcoded 5' primer and a J-beta primer mix characterized a second PCR of 7 to 11 cycles. In TCRdb, the 5' RACE reads were re-called with MiXCR into one record per CDR3 protein. The sample consists of 1.5 million or so distinct CDR3 sequences, 35% to 45% of them appearing once. This clonotype was sampled from a woman younger than 30 in good health. Material: blood. The rearrangement uses TRBV20-1 and TRBJ2-3; perhaps TRBD1 as D (7 bases). This CDR3 is CSATDREGRSDTQYF. CDR3 nucleotides: TGCAGTGCTACCGACAGGGAAGGGAGGAGTGATACGCAGTATTTT.